This TCR beta chain is from a study of OX40 agonist ivuxolimab in advanced cancers. Some background on the complete study: Ivuxolimab was a fully human IgG2 agonistic monoclonal antibody targeting the costimulatory receptor OX40 (CD134). The paper reports the monotherapy dose-escalation portion (N of about 50 patients) of the phase I ivuxolimab trial. Among the roughly 50 dose-escalation patients, around 19 had hepatocellular carcinoma, roughly 15 melanoma, 9 renal cell carcinoma and 9 head and neck cancer. Partial responses occurred in three dose-escalation patients: two with cutaneous melanoma and one with hepatocellular carcinoma. The purpose of peripheral TCRbeta sequencing was to test whether ivuxolimab changed TCR sequence diversity and led to clonal T-cell expansion. Intravenous ivuxolimab was administered to patients every 2 weeks at six dose levels: 0.01, 0.1, 0.3, 1.5, 3 and 10 mg/kg. Patients were allowed to have had prior anti-PD-1, anti-PD-L1 or anti-CTLA-4 therapy, and roughly two fifths of the dose-escalation patients had been treated with checkpoint inhibitors. In the dose-escalation cohort, 70% to 90% of patients were male, and the mean age was approximately 60 years with a range of roughly 20 to 80.

The paper as a whole reports these results and caveats: In partial responders in the 0.1-3.0 mg/kg groups, normalized peripheral clonal expansion was found to be among the lowest, especially among CD8+ T cells. After ivuxolimab, more expanded clones were found on average in CD8+ T cells than in CD4+ T cells. Low levels of normalized T-cell clonal expansion were also seen in some patients who did not respond. Clonal expansion of both CD4+ and CD8+ blood T cells was observed from baseline to week 6 at doses 0.1 to 3.0 mg/kg. Which antigens the clonally expanded peripheral T cells were specific for was not determined.

Trimming takes 6 bases off V and 5 bases off J; junction bases not matched to a gene: 11. CDR1 and CDR2 are drawn from the germline V gene: SGHTA, FQGNSA. The CDR3 runs 16 residues from the cysteine to the phenylalanine. The DNA shown is the 48-base CDR3, in frame from base 1. Patients with a history of autoimmune disease or receiving systemic immunosuppression were excluded from the trial. Peripheral blood for TCR sequencing was collected from all dose cohorts at baseline, on cycle 4 day 1, and on cycle 7 day 1. Samples were obtained from an open-label, multicenter, first-in-human phase I dose-escalation trial of ivuxolimab. Adults with locally advanced or metastatic melanoma, renal cell, hepatocellular, or head and neck squamous cell carcinoma were enrolled in the trial. Before TCR sequencing, CD4+ T cells and CD8+ T cells from peripheral blood were sorted into separate populations. This clone has a single count. This receptor's antigen is unknown. Base qualities are not recorded, but no much larger clone differs from it by a single base.

For sequencing of the TCRbeta CDR3 region, genomic DNA was extracted from the sorted cells. The immunoSEQ Assay was used for sequencing of TCRbeta CDR3 regions. Not all clones reach the TCRdb copy of this immuneACCESS table, which keeps in-frame sequences only. Checked studies attribute under half of the gap to unresolved V genes and leave the rest unexplained. The sample contains about 83,000 clones, roughly 88% of them found a single time. Jointly, the top ten make up more than 0.65% of the sample. This specimen was CD4+ or CD8+ T cells sorted from blood, taken in a trial of the OX40 agonist ivuxolimab. The rearrangement combines TRBV7-2 with TRBJ2-5; the junction holds 11 bases that match TRBD2. The TCR comes from an adult with an advanced solid tumor such as melanoma, head and neck, liver or kidney cancer. The sequenced DNA is TGTGCCAGCAGTCTAGCGGGGGGTGGAGGCGAGGAGACCCAGTACTTC. Translation gives CASSLAGGGGEETQYF.